What follows describes a single T cell receptor (beta chain). Its antigen is not known. At deep level, the assay was performed. Generated by immunoSEQ multiplex PCR, the TCRdb table keeps only in-frame clones and is missing some. The sample gives millions of clones, about 95% of which show up once; roughly 1.1% is in the top ten. The data stem from a study of shared clonotypes between healthy human individuals. Positively selected for CCR7, the CD45RO-negative cells used as naive CD8 cells excluded terminally differentiated effector memory CD45RA+ cells. HIV-negative, healthy adults without recent acute infections or vaccinations were the donors. The CDR3 length is 16 residues. With V trimmed by 3 bases and J by 3 bases, 9 bases remained unmatched. Germline V gives CDR1 SGHRS, CDR2 YFSETQ. Study observations and caveats: Shared across a handful of donors were approximately 5% of the naive CD4 clonotypes.

This TCR was recovered from a man younger than 35 in good health. The material sequenced was naive CD8+ T cells sorted from blood. The V and J genes are TRBV5-1 and TRBJ2-1, with TRBD2 matching over 7 bases. CDR3 sequence: CASSSPLSGDYNEQFF. In nucleotides, the CDR3 is TGCGCCAGCAGCTCCCCCCTCAGCGGGGACTACAATGAGCAGTTCTTC.